What follows are 13 T cell receptor beta chains derived from one specimen sequenced in a study of CXCR3 chemokines and chemotherapy response in bladder cancer. One entry per CDR3 protein, called by TCRdb with MiXCR from the PCR reads. Among about 2,300 distinct CDR3 sequences listed, roughly 7.3% were seen once. This specimen was taken from a patient whose treatment included neoadjuvant chemotherapy. These receptors originate from a human donor with bladder cancer that responded to neoadjuvant chemotherapy.

This clonotype was seen only a few times. This rearrangement joins TRBV15 to TRBJ2-1; D remains unclear. From germline, CDR1 is LNHNV and CDR2 YYDKDF (reference sequence). V was trimmed by 0 bases and J by 4 bases, leaving 13 bases between them. The CDR3 spans 16 residues. The CDR3 DNA is TGTGCCACCAGCAGAGAGGCAAGCCGCGGTTACAATGAGCAGTTCTTC. Its protein product is CATSREASRGYNEQFF.

The rearrangement joins TRBV10-3 to TRBJ1-3; D is unresolved. In germline, CDR1 is ENHRY, CDR2 SYGVKD. V shed 7 bases and J shed 0 bases, with 1 base lying between them. This CDR3 region has 11 residues. Here the CDR3 reads CAITSGNTIYF. In DNA, the CDR3 is TGTGCCATCACCTCTGGAAACACCATATATTTT.

This clonotype was seen many times. V and J are TRBV6-2 or TRBV6-3 and TRBJ1-1; tentative D call: TRBD1 (5 bases). The ends were cut back, 5 bases at V and 7 bases at J, with 14 bases in the middle. CDR1 MNHEY and CDR2 SVGEGT come from the germline V gene. This CDR3 has 13 residues. The CDR3 loop reads CASSASGMREAFF. The CDR3, as DNA: TGTGCCAGCAGTGCATCAGGGATGCGTGAAGCTTTCTTT.

This clonotype was seen a few times. V and J are TRBV13 and TRBJ2-5; tentatively, D is TRBD1 or TRBD2 (6 bases each). Trimming removed 2 bases at V and 2 bases at J, with 18 bases between. In germline, CDR1 is PRHDT, CDR2 FYEKMQ (reference sequence). This CDR3 contains 17 residues. CDR3 DNA: TGTGCCAGCAGCTTAAGGGGGGAGAGGCGCCCACAAGAGACCCAGTACTTC. It is translated as CASSLRGERRPQETQYF.

This chain connects TRBV18 to TRBJ2-2, with D maybe TRBD2 (5 bases). This CDR3 is built from 17 residues. Trimming removed 3 bases at V and 0 bases at J, with 14 bases between. Looked up from germline, CDR1 is KGHSH and CDR2 is LQKENI. CDR3 bases: TGTGCCAGCTCACCCGTCCTAGCCCCCGCGAACACCGGGGAGCTGTTTTTT. Its protein is CASSPVLAPANTGELFF.

This clonotype came up once. V gene TRBV18 combines with J gene TRBJ1-5; D is perhaps TRBD1 (6 bases). Trimming took 2 bases from V and 3 from J, leaving 17 bases between them. CDR3 length: 17 residues. Germline CDR1 is KGHSH and CDR2 is LQKENI. CDR3 nucleotides: TGTGCCAGCTCACCAAACACAGGGAGGGGTTCCAATCAGCCCCAGCATTTT. Its translation: CASSPNTGRGSNQPQHF.

This chain links TRBV28 with TRBJ1-1; D remains ambiguous. Germline V gene sequence: CDR1 MDHEN, CDR2 SYDVKM. V shed 5 bases and J shed 8 bases, with 12 bases lying between them. The CDR3 is made up of 12 amino acids. CDR3 nucleotide sequence: TGTGCCAGCAGTATCTTGGGCAGGGAAGCTTTCTTT. Its protein is CASSILGREAFF.

The gene calls are TRBV27 and TRBJ2-1; 7 nucleotides match TRBD2. The CDR3 extends over 15 amino acids. Trimming removed 2 bases from V and 3 bases from J; junction bases left unmatched: 4. The germline gives CDR1 MNHEY, CDR2 SMNVEV (reference sequence). Here the CDR3 DNA reads TGTGCCAGCAGTTTACGGCCTAGCGGCTACAATGAGCAGTTCTTC. Protein sequence: CASSLRPSGYNEQFF.

In its sample, this clonotype is medium-sized. The chain is built from TRBV19 and TRBJ2-7; tentatively, D is TRBD2 (6 bases). CDR3 length: 14 amino acids. V lost 4 bases to trimming and J lost 6 bases, with 16 bases between them. CDR1 is LNHDA, CDR2 SQIVND, per germline (reference sequence). The CDR3 spells CASSTTGSKGEQYF. The CDR3 nucleotides read TGTGCCAGTAGTACCACCGGGAGTAAGGGCGAGCAGTACTTC.

The rearrangement joins TRBV5-6 to TRBJ2-1; tentative D call: TRBD1 (5 bases). Germline CDR1 is SGHDT and CDR2 is YYEEEE. The CDR3 is 13 residues long. V lost 4 bases and J 4 bases, leaving 9 bases between the germline ends. The CDR3 DNA is TGTGCCAGCAGCACAGGCGTGTACAATGAGCAGTTCTTC. Residues: CASSTGVYNEQFF. Supplemented by reference TRBV5-6 and TRBJ2-1, the full variable domain reads DAGVTQSPTHLIKTRGQQVTLRCSPKSGHDTVSWYQQALGQGPQFIFQYYEEEERQRGNFPDRFSGHQFPNYSSELNVNALLLGDSALYLCASSTGVYNEQFFGPGTRLTVL.

This clonotype is classed as medium-sized. The chain uses TRBV6-5 and TRBJ1-2; D is uncertain. Trimming took off 5 bases at V and 4 bases at J, with 8 bases between the two ends. The germline V gene has CDR1 MNHEY and CDR2 SVGAGI. CDR3 length: 12 amino acids. CDR3 nucleotide sequence: TGTGCCAGCAGTAGCAGACTCTATGGCTACACCTTC. This sequence encodes CASSSRLYGYTF.

By share of the sample, this clonotype is medium-sized. The chain uses TRBV5-4 and TRBJ1-1; no clear D gene. The CDR3 has 14 residues. The germline V gene encodes CDR1 SGHNT and CDR2 YYREEE (reference sequence). Between the trimmed V and J ends, which lost 0 bases and 0 bases, there was a span of 6 bases. The CDR3 loop reads CASSLELVNTEAFF. As DNA, the CDR3 is TGTGCCAGCAGCTTGGAATTAGTGAACACTGAAGCTTTCTTT.

Judged by abundance, this clonotype is medium-sized (0.01 to 0.1%). V and J are TRBV7-2 and TRBJ1-1; D not certain. CDR1 SGHTA and CDR2 FQGNSA come from the germline V gene. The CDR3 spans 15 residues. The ends were cut back, 5 bases at V and 1 base at J, with 14 bases in the middle. CDR3 sequence (DNA): TGTGCCAGCAGCCCGAAAGTGGGGAGGAACACTGAAGCTTTCTTT. This translates into CASSPKVGRNTEAFF.